These 28 T cell receptor beta chains originate from one sample sequenced in a study of T cell responses to AZD1222 COVID-19 vaccine. TCRdb's table, derived via immunoSEQ multiplex PCR, lists solely in-frame clones and lacks some. The sample lists about 140,000 clones; about 93% were seen once. Specimen: peripheral blood, collected 28 days after the second AZD1222 dose. All receptors come from an adult who received the AZD1222 COVID-19 vaccine.

This chain joins TRBV4-2 and TRBJ1-3; weak D call: TRBD1 (5 bases). The V gene's germline CDR1 is LGHNA and CDR2 YNFKEQ. V dropped 0 bases and J dropped 5 bases, with 14 bases sitting between them. The CDR3 loop spans 16 amino acids. The CDR3 region has the DNA TGTGCCAGCAGCCAAGAGTTTGGGGGAGCTAGAAACACCATATATTTT. Translating gives CASSQEFGGARNTIYF.

The chain carries TRBV6-5 and TRBJ2-5; TRBD1 matches 8 bases. Germline V lookup: CDR1 MNHEY, CDR2 SVGAGI. V shed 2 bases and J 5 bases; nucleotides not matched to a gene: 1. The CDR3 length is 13 residues. CDR3 in amino acids: CASSYQGAETQYF. CDR3 DNA sequence: TGTGCCAGCAGTTACCAGGGGGCGGAGACCCAGTACTTC.

The gene calls are TRBV5-1 and TRBJ1-1; D gene uncertain. Germline V gene data show CDR1 as SGHRS and CDR2 as YFSETQ. This CDR3 is 13 amino acids long. V lost 3 bases and J lost 10, with 16 bases in between. CDR3 sequence reads: CASSWTEVSLAFF. In DNA form, the CDR3 reads TGCGCCAGCAGCTGGACGGAAGTCAGTTTAGCTTTCTTT.

Note on this clone: A junction boundary mismatches the germline segment, possibly from a read error. This chain connects TRBV28 to TRBJ2-6, with TRBD1 matching 11 bases. Per the germline V gene, CDR1 is MDHEN and CDR2 is SYDVKM. The CDR3 covers 15 residues. The CDR3 region has the DNA TGTGCCAGCAGTTTATCGGGGACAGGGGGCAACGTCCTGACTTTC. Translation gives CASSLSGTGGNVLTF.

The gene calls are TRBV9 and TRBJ1-2; 7 positions agree with TRBD1. The CDR3 loop spans 15 amino acids. Losses at the gene ends were 0 bases for V and 8 bases for J; bases not matched to a gene: 10. Germline values: CDR1 SGDLS, CDR2 YYNGEE. CDR3 sequence reads: CASSVAPDRVSGYTF. The CDR3 DNA reads as TGTGCCAGCAGCGTAGCCCCAGACAGGGTGTCCGGCTACACCTTC.

The genes are TRBV11-3 and TRBJ2-7; D gene unclear. The germline V gene has CDR1 SGHNT and CDR2 YENEEA. V was trimmed by 2 bases and J by 2 bases, leaving 13 bases between them. This CDR3 contains 15 residues. CDR3 coding DNA: TGTGCCAGCAGCTTACGATTGGACGGCCCCTACGAGCAGTACTTC. Amino acid sequence: CASSLRLDGPYEQYF.

This clone has more than one count but fewer than ten. This rearrangement joins TRBV6-5 to TRBJ1-3; unclear D gene. The CDR3 consists of 13 residues. CDR1 and CDR2 from the germline V gene are MNHEY and SVGAGI. Trimming removed 7 bases from V and 4 bases from J, with 11 bases in between. CDR3 DNA sequence: TGTGCCAGCACCAGCGACACGGGAAACACCATATATTTT. This sequence encodes CASTSDTGNTIYF.

The rearrangement uses TRBV5-5 and TRBJ1-6; D is unclear. Looked up from germline, CDR1 is SGHKS and CDR2 is YYEKEE (reference sequence). Trimming stripped 7 bases from V and 6 bases from J, with 17 bases between. CDR3 size: 15 residues. CDR3 coding DNA: TGTGCCAGCGGTGTGGTTCGTGGGGTTAATTCACCCCTCCACTTT. Amino acids: CASGVVRGVNSPLHF. Looking up the rest from reference TRBV5-5 and TRBJ1-6 gives the full variable domain: DAGVTQSPTHLIKTRGQQVTLRCSPISGHKSVSWYQQVLGQGPQFIFQYYEKEERGRGNFPDRFSARQFPNYSSELNVNALLLGDSALYLCASGVVRGVNSPLHFGNGTRLTVT.

The V call is TRBV6-5, the J call TRBJ2-3, with 8 bases that match TRBD1. V shed 6 bases, J shed 4 bases, and the junction held 6 bases outside the gene matches. The CDR3 runs to 14 residues. Germline CDR1 MNHEY, CDR2 SVGAGI. In nucleotides, the CDR3 is TGTGCCAGCAGGGAGACAGGGGTTTCAGATACGCAGTATTTT. Its protein product is CASRETGVSDTQYF.

This clone showed up just once. The chain has TRBV15 and TRBJ2-3; 11 nucleotides line up with TRBD2. Germline V CDR1 and CDR2: LNHNV, YYDKDF (reference sequence). This CDR3 region has 19 residues. Trimming removed 0 bases from V and 0 bases from J; junction bases left unmatched: 8. The CDR3 nucleotides are TGTGCCACCAGCAGAGATCTTCCTAGCGGGGGGACGAGCACAGATACGCAGTATTTT. It is translated as CATSRDLPSGGTSTDTQYF.

This clone was detected once. The CDR3 coding sequence is TGTGCCAGCAGCTTAGTCGGGAGCAATGAGCAGTTCTTC. The encoded protein is CASSLVGSNEQFF. This rearrangement joins TRBV7-9 to TRBJ2-1; D is possibly TRBD2 (6 bases). V was pared by 1 base and J by 6 bases, with 7 bases between. Germline V gene lookup returns CDR1 SEHNR and CDR2 FQNEAQ (reference sequence). The CDR3 has 13 residues.

This clone was counted once. This same CDR3 is encoded by further DNA sequences in the sample. The chain uses TRBV12-3 or TRBV12-4 and TRBJ1-2, with 10 bases aligning to TRBD1. J was trimmed by 6 bases and V by 5 bases; bases with no gene match: 3. The CDR3 totals 13 residues. The CDR3: CASSPGTGDGYTF. As DNA, the CDR3 is TGTGCCAGCAGTCCTGGGACAGGGGATGGCTACACCTTC.

The chain is built from TRBV2 and TRBJ1-2; TRBD1 aligns across 10 bases. The CDR3 has 14 residues. Unmatched junction bases numbered 4, after V lost 5 bases and J lost 4 bases. The germline V gene has CDR1 SNHLY and CDR2 FYNNEI. The CDR3 DNA is TGTGCCAGCAGTCCGGGACAGGGGTCCTATGGCTACACCTTC. Residues: CASSPGQGSYGYTF.

This chain connects TRBV7-9 to TRBJ1-4; no firm D call. Looked up from germline, CDR1 is SEHNR and CDR2 is FQNEAQ (reference sequence). The V end was cut by 5 bases, the J end by 0 bases, with 10 bases between. The CDR3 is 15 residues long. In DNA, the CDR3 is TGTGCCAGCAGCCGGAGAGCTGCAACTAATGAAAAACTGTTTTTT. This encodes CASSRRAATNEKLFF.

The chain joins TRBV11-2 to TRBJ1-1; TRBD1 matches 7 bases. The germline gives CDR1 SGHAT, CDR2 FQNNGV. The CDR3 contains 13 residues. Germline trimming cut 6 bases from V and 8 bases from J; bases unmatched to any gene: 9. In DNA form, the CDR3 reads TGTGCCAGCAGGGGACAGTGGGGAGCCGAAGCTTTCTTT. It encodes CASRGQWGAEAFF.

V usage is TRBV28 and J usage is TRBJ2-7; unclear D gene. Germline CDR1 and CDR2: MDHEN and SYDVKM. The CDR3 consists of 17 residues. Trimming stripped 5 bases from V and 0 bases from J, with 20 bases between. The CDR3 region is CASSPGVEARSSYEQYF. CDR3 bases: TGTGCCAGCAGTCCCGGCGTAGAGGCGAGGAGCTCCTACGAGCAGTACTTC.

The rearrangement joins TRBV24-1 to TRBJ1-5; D unresolved. V dropped 5 bases and J dropped 6 bases, with 10 bases sitting between them. The CDR3 is 13 residues long. CDR1 is KGHDR and CDR2 is SFDVKD in the germline V gene. For the CDR3, the DNA is TGTGCCACCAGTGGCCCCCCTCCTCAGCCCCAGCATTTT. It yields the protein CATSGPPPQPQHF.

The chain's CDR3 is CASSKEKLAGGPLIFQQYF. In DNA form, the CDR3 reads TGTGCCAGCAGCAAAGAGAAACTAGCGGGGGGCCCCCTCATTTTCCAGCAGTACTTC. The chain combines TRBV21-1 with TRBJ2-7; the table's D call, TRBD2, has no DNA check behind it. TRBV21-1 is described as a pseudogene. The CDR3 runs 19 residues.

This sequence joins TRBV19 and TRBJ1-6; D not certain. Trimming stripped 1 base from V and 10 bases from J, with 14 bases between. CDR1 is LNHDA, CDR2 SQIVND, per germline (reference sequence). The CDR3 length is 15 residues. CDR3 in amino acids: CASSIGVRGDSPLHF. The CDR3 DNA follows: TGTGCCAGTAGTATAGGAGTCAGAGGCGACTCACCCCTCCACTTT.

This chain links TRBV11-2 with TRBJ2-3, with D unresolved. Germline-derived CDR1 and CDR2 are SGHAT and FQNNGV. CDR3 length: 12 residues. The V end lost 9 bases, the J end lost 0 bases, and 7 bases lay between the germline ends. CDR3 amino acids: CASSDSTDTQYF. CDR3 nucleotide sequence: TGTGCCAGTTCCGACAGCACAGATACGCAGTATTTT.

The chain links TRBV9 to TRBJ1-6, with D possibly being TRBD1 (5 bases). Germline CDR1 reads SGDLS; CDR2 reads YYNGEE. This CDR3 has 14 residues. Trimming removed 3 bases at V and 9 bases at J, with 13 bases between. The CDR3 loop is CASSEFGGPSPLHF. The CDR3 DNA follows: TGTGCCAGCAGCGAATTTGGGGGTCCTTCACCCCTCCACTTT.

The chain couples TRBV3-1 (or the pseudogene TRBV3-2) to TRBJ1-2; D remains unclear. The germline V gene encodes CDR1 LGHDT and CDR2 YNNKEL (reference sequence). V lost 1 base and J lost 1, with 10 bases in between. The CDR3 sequence is 15 residues long. The CDR3 spells CASSQVSNGNYGYTF. The DNA for the CDR3 is TGTGCCAGCAGCCAAGTAAGCAACGGTAACTATGGCTACACCTTC.

The chain carries TRBV28 and TRBJ1-5; D ambiguous. In germline, CDR1 is MDHEN, CDR2 SYDVKM. The ends were cut back, 5 bases at V and 4 bases at J, with 3 bases in the middle. There are 11 residues in the CDR3. CDR3 in amino acids: CASSQNQPQHF. The CDR3 nucleotides read TGTGCCAGCAGTCAAAATCAGCCCCAGCATTTT.

J is TRBJ1-3 and V is TRBV3-1 (or the pseudogene TRBV3-2); a weak D match, TRBD1 (5 bases). Looked up from germline, CDR1 is LGHDT and CDR2 is YNNKEL (reference sequence). The CDR3 is 15 residues long. Trimming shortened V by 2 bases and J by 1 base, and 9 bases separated the two germline ends. For the CDR3, the DNA is TGTGCCAGCAGCCAACGTGCAGGGTCTGGAAACACCATATATTTT. It encodes CASSQRAGSGNTIYF.

This clone was seen once. V usage is TRBV19 and J usage is TRBJ1-6, with 7 nucleotides matching TRBD1. Germline trimming cut 9 bases from V and 10 bases from J; bases unmatched to any gene: 6. Germline V CDR1 and CDR2: LNHDA, SQIVND (reference sequence). The CDR3 is made up of 12 amino acids. This chain's CDR3 is CASQGGPSPLHF. CDR3 sequence (DNA): TGTGCCAGCCAGGGGGGACCCTCACCCCTCCACTTT. Based on the CDR3 plus reference TRBV19 and TRBJ1-6, the full variable domain is DGGITQSPKYLFRKEGQNVTLSCEQNLNHDAMYWYRQDPGQGLRLIYYSQIVNDFQKGDIAEGYSVSREKKESFPLTVTSAQKNPTAFYLCASQGGPSPLHFGNGTRLTVT.

J is TRBJ1-6 and V is TRBV27; D might be TRBD1 (6 bases). Trimming took 0 bases from V and 9 from J, leaving 15 bases between them. Germline V gene sequence: CDR1 MNHEY, CDR2 SMNVEV (reference sequence). This CDR3 spans 16 amino acids. DNA for the CDR3: TGTGCCAGCAGTTTATCGTTCCGGGGGCTTGTTTCACCCCTCCACTTT. Its protein product is CASSLSFRGLVSPLHF.

This clone was observed once. V and J are TRBV27 and TRBJ2-7; TRBD1 aligns across 7 bases. The ends lost 5 bases at V and 5 bases at J; junction bases unmatched: 6. Germline CDR1 and CDR2: MNHEY and SMNVEV (reference sequence). The CDR3 is made up of 13 amino acids. This CDR3 is CASSQTGFDEQYF. CDR3 in DNA: TGTGCCAGCAGTCAGACAGGGTTTGACGAGCAGTACTTC.

The genes are TRBV28 and TRBJ2-7; D is possibly TRBD1 (5 bases). This CDR3 is built from 11 residues. Trimming left V 7 bases short and J 2 bases short, with 6 bases between. CDR1 and CDR2 (germline): MDHEN, SYDVKM. CDR3 protein: CASTGTYEQYF. The DNA of the CDR3 is TGTGCCAGCACAGGGACCTACGAGCAGTACTTC.